The clone carrying this T cell receptor beta chain was picked up many times. These data originate in a study of T-cell reconstitution after alpha-beta-depleted transplantation in children. Preparation of the TCRbeta library was carried out with unique molecular identifiers. From the PCR reads, TCRdb called clonotypes with MiXCR, one entry per CDR3 protein. The sample records a few hundred thousand distinct CDR3 sequences, over 9.5% being singletons. The CDR3 extends over 13 amino acids. Trimming left V 1 base short and J 5 bases short, with 9 bases between. The germline V gene encodes CDR1 SGHNT and CDR2 YYREEE (reference sequence).

The sequence derives from a human donor who donated a stem cell graft to a child with SCID. The material was PBMCs from the stem cell graft donor, obtained from the stem cell graft. The gene calls are TRBV5-4 and TRBJ2-5; D is unresolved. CDR3 sequence reads: CASSLIGSETQYF. Here the CDR3 DNA reads TGTGCCAGCAGCTTGATTGGATCGGAGACCCAGTACTTC.